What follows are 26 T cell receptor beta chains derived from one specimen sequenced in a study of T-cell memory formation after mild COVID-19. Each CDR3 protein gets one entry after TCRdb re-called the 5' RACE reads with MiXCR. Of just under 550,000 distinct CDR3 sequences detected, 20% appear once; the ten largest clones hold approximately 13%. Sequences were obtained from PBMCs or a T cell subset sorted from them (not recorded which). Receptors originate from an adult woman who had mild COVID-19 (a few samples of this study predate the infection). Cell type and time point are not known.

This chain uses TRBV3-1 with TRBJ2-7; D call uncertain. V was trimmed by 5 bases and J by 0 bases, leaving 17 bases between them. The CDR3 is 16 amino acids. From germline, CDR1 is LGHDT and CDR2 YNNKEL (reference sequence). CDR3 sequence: CASSEGNTARSYEQYF. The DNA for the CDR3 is TGTGCCAGCAGCGAAGGAAACACAGCCCGCTCCTACGAGCAGTACTTC.

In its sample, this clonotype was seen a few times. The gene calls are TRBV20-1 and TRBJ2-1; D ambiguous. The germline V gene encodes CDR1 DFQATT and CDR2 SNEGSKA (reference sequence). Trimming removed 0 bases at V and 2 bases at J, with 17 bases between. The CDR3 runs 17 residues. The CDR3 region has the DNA TGCAGTGCTAGAGATCCCGCTCTACCAGGCCCCTACAATGAGCAGTTCTTC. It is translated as CSARDPALPGPYNEQFF.

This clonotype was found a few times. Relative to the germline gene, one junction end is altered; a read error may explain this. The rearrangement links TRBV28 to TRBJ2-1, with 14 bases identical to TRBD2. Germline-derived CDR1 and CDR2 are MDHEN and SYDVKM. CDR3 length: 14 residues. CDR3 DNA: TGTGCCAGCAGTCCCCGACTAGCGGGGGGGCCTGGTATGTTC. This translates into CASSPRLAGGPGMF.

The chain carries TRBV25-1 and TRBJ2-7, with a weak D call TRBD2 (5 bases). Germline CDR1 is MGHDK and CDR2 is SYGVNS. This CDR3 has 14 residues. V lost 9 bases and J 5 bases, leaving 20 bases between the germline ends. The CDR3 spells CASESRRYGDEQYF. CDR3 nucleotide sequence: TGTGCCAGTGAGTCCCGCAGGTACGGGGACGAGCAGTACTTC.

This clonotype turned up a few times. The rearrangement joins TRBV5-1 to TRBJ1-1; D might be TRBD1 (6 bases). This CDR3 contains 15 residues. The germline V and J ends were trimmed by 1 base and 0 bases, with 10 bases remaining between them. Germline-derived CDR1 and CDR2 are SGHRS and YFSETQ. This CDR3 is CASSLWDIMNTEAFF. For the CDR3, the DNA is TGCGCCAGCAGCTTGTGGGACATCATGAACACTGAAGCTTTCTTT.

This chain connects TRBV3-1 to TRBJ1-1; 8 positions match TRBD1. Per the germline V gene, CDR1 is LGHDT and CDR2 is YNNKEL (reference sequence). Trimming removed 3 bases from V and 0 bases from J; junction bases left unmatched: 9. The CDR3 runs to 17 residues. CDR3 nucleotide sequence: TGTGCCAGCAGCCAGGGTAATGGACAGGGCATGAACACTGAAGCTTTCTTT. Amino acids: CASSQGNGQGMNTEAFF.

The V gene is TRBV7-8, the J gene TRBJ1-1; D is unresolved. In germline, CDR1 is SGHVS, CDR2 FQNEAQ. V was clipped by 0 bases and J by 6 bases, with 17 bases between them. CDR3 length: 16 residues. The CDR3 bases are TGTGCCAGCAGCTTAGCGACTTGGCAGTCTAACGCTGAAGCTTTCTTT. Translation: CASSLATWQSNAEAFF.

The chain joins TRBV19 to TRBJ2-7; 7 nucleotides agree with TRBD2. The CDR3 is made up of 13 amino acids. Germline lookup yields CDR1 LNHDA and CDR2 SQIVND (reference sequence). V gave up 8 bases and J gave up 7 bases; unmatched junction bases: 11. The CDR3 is CASSKRGGEEQYF. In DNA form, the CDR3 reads TGTGCCAGTTCGAAGCGGGGTGGGGAGGAGCAGTACTTC.

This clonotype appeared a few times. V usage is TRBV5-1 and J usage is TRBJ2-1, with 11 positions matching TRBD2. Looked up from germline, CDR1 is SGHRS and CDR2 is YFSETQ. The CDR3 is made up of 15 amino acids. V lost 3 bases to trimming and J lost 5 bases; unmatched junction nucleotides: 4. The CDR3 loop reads CASSSTSGGNNEQFF. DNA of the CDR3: TGCGCCAGCAGCTCAACTAGCGGGGGAAACAATGAGCAGTTCTTC.

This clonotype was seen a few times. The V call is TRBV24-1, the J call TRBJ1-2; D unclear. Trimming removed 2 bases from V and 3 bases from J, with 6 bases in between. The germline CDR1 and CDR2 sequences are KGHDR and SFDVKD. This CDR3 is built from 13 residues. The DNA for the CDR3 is TGTGCCACCAGTGATTCCCAGTACTATGGCTACACCTTC. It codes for CATSDSQYYGYTF.

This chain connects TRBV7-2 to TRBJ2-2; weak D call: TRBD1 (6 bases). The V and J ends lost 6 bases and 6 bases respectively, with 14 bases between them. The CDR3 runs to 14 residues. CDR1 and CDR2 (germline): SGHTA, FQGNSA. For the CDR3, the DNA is TGTGCCAGCAGGACACAGGGTGGCGCCGGGGAGCTGTTTTTT. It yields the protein CASRTQGGAGELFF.

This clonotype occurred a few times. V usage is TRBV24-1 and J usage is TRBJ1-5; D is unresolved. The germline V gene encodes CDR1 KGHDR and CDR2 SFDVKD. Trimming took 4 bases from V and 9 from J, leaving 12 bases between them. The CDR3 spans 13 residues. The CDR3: CATSDLGLSPQHF. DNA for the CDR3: TGTGCCACCAGTGACCTGGGCCTCTCGCCCCAGCATTTT.

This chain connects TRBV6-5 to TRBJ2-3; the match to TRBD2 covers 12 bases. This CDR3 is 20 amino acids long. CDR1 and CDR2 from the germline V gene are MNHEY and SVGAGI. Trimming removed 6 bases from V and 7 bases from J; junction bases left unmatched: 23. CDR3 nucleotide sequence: TGTGCCAGCAGCCCAAGGGGGGCTAGCGGGAGGGCTCCAAACTCATATACGCAGTATTTT. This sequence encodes CASSPRGASGRAPNSYTQYF.

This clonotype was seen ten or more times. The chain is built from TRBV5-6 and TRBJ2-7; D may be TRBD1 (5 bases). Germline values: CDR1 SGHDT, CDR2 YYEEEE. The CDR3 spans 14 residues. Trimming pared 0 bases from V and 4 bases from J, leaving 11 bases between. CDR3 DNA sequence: TGTGCCAGCAGCTTGGGCACAGGAAGATACGAGCAGTACTTC. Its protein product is CASSLGTGRYEQYF. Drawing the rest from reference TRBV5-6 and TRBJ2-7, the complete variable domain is DAGVTQSPTHLIKTRGQQVTLRCSPKSGHDTVSWYQQALGQGPQFIFQYYEEEERQRGNFPDRFSGHQFPNYSSELNVNALLLGDSALYLCASSLGTGRYEQYFGPGTRLTVT.

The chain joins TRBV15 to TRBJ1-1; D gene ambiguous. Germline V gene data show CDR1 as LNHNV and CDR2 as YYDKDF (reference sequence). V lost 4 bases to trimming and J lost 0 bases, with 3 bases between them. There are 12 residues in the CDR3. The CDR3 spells CATSNLNTEAFF. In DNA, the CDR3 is TGTGCCACCAGCAACCTGAACACTGAAGCTTTCTTT.

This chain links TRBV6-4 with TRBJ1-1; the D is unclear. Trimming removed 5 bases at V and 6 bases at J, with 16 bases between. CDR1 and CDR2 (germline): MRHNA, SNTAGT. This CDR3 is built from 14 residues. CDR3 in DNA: TGTGCCAGCAGTCAGGACTCTTCGATCCCTGAAGCTTTCTTT. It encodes CASSQDSSIPEAFF.

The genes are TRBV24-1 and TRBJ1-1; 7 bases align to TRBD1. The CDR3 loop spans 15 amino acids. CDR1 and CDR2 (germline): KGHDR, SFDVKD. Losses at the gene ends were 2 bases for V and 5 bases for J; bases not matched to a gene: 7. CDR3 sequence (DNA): TGTGCCACCAGTGATTCCGGCAGGGGGGATACTGAAGCTTTCTTT. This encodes CATSDSGRGDTEAFF.

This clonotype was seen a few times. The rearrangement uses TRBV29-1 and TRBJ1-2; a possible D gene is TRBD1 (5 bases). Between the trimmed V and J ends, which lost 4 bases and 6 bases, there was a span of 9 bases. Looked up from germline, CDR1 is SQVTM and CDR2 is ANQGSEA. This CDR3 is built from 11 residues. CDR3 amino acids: CSVAAGDGYTF. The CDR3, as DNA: TGCAGCGTTGCGGCGGGGGATGGCTACACCTTC.

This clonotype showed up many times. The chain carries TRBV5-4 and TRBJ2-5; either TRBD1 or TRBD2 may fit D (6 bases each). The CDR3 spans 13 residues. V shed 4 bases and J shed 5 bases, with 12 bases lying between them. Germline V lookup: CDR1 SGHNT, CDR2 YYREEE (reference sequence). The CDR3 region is CASSLQGGETQYF. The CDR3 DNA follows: TGTGCCAGCAGCCTTCAAGGGGGGGAGACCCAGTACTTC.

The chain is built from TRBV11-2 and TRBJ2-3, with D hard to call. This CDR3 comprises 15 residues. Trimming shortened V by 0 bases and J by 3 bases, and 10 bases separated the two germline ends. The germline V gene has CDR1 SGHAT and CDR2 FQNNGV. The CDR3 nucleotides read TGTGCCAGCAGCTTAGATCAACTGTGGACAGATACGCAGTATTTT. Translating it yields CASSLDQLWTDTQYF.

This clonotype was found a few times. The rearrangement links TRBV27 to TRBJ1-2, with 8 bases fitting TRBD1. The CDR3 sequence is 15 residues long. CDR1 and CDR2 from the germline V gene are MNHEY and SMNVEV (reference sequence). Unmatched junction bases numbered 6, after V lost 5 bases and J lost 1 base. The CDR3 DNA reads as TGTGCCAGCAGTGCCACAGGGGGAATTAACTATGGCTACACCTTC. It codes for CASSATGGINYGYTF.

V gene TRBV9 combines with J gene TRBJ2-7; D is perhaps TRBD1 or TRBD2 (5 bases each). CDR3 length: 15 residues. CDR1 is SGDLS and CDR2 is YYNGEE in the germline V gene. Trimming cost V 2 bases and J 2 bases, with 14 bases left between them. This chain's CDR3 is CASSVFGTGTYEQYF. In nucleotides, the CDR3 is TGTGCCAGCAGCGTTTTCGGGACCGGGACCTACGAGCAGTACTTC.

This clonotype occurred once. The CDR3 DNA reads TGTGCCAGCAGCCCTACGACAGGCAATCAGCCCCAGCATTTT. It encodes CASSPTTGNQPQHF. The gene calls are TRBV5-5 and TRBJ1-5, with a possible D match to TRBD1 (5 bases). Germline assignment: CDR1 SGHKS and CDR2 YYEKEE (reference sequence). V lost 4 bases and J lost 2, with 10 bases in between. The CDR3 is made up of 14 amino acids. The whole variable domain, filled in from reference TRBV5-5 and TRBJ1-5, reads DAGVTQSPTHLIKTRGQQVTLRCSPISGHKSVSWYQQVLGQGPQFIFQYYEKEERGRGNFPDRFSARQFPNYSSELNVNALLLGDSALYLCASSPTTGNQPQHFGDGTRLSIL.

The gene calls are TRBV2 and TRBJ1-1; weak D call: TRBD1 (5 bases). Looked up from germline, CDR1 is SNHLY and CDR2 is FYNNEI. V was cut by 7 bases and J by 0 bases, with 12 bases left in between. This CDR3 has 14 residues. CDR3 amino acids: CASMPGQLNTEAFF. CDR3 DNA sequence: TGTGCCAGCATGCCGGGGCAGCTGAACACTGAAGCTTTCTTT. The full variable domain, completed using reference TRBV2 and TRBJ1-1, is EPEVTQTPSHQVTQMGQEVILRCVPISNHLYFYWYRQILGQKVEFLVSFYNNEISEKSEIFDDQFSVERPDGSNFTLKIRSTKLEDSAMYFCASMPGQLNTEAFFGQGTRLTVV.

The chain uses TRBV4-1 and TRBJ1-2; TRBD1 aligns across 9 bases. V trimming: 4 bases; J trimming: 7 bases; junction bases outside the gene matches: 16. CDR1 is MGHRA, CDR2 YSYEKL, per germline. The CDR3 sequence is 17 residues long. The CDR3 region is CASSPITGTGTPSGYTF. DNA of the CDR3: TGCGCCAGCAGCCCGATAACCGGGACAGGGACTCCAAGTGGCTACACCTTC.

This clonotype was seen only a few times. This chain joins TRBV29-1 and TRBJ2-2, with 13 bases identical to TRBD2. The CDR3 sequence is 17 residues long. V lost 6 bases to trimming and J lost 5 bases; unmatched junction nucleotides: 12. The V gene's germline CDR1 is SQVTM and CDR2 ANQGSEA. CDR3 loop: CSVSGLAGAGGTGELFF. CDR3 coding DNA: TGCAGCGTGAGCGGACTAGCGGGGGCCGGGGGAACCGGGGAGCTGTTTTTT.